This TCR beta chain was documented in a study of shared clonotypes between healthy human individuals. In germline, CDR1 is SNHLY, CDR2 FYNNEI. Trimming pared 7 bases from V and 9 bases from J, leaving 16 bases between. The CDR3 has 13 residues. Regarding this clone: What it binds is not known.

Assay runs were performed at deep level. The protocol was immunoSEQ multiplex PCR, while the TCRdb copy is restricted to in-frame clones and leaves out a portion. The table lists some 600,000 clones, 90% to 97% of them singletons. CD45RO-negative, CCR7-selected cells formed the naive CD8 fraction, which excluded terminally differentiated effector memory CD45RA+ cells. Every donor was a Caucasian adult from Nashville, Tennessee. Study-level points and caveats: Generally, naive subsets came out with larger estimated richness than memory subsets. The naive CD4 repertoires of a few donors were compared, and about 5% of clonotypes were shared.

Sample: naive CD8+ T cells sorted from blood. The source is a woman aged 25 to 39 in good health. This chain uses TRBV2 with TRBJ2-1; perhaps D is TRBD1 or TRBD2 (6 bases each). CDR3 nucleotides: TGTGCCAGCAAGGGGGTCACTAGCATTGAGCAGTTCTTC. Translating gives CASKGVTSIEQFF.